This note documents a single TCR beta chain sequence. Its antigen remains unidentified. This entry is derived from a study of shared clonotypes between healthy human individuals. Study-wide results and limits: Sorted-subset sequencing, rarefaction showed, was incomplete despite large depth.

TCRdb keeps only in-frame clones here, not all; method: immunoSEQ multiplex PCR. This sample has just over 2,000,000 clones, with 85% to 95% found just once. CDR1 SGHTA and CDR2 FQGNSA come from the germline V gene. The length of the CDR3 is 14 residues. The ends lost 9 bases at V and 3 bases at J; junction bases unmatched: 10. Donors comprised only Caucasian adults living in Nashville, Tennessee. This receptor was obtained from a man aged 18 to 35 in good health. This chain joins TRBV7-2 and TRBJ1-1; 7 bases are a match to TRBD1. Sequencing input: naive CD4+ T cells sorted from blood. The subset: CD45RA+ positively selected. CDR3 amino acids: CASYRGGMDTEAFF. CDR3 nucleotide sequence: TGTGCCAGTTACAGGGGTGGGATGGACACTGAAGCTTTCTTT. The full variable domain, its missing parts supplied by reference TRBV7-2 and TRBJ1-1, is GAGVSQSPSNKVTEKGKDVELRCDPISGHTALYWYRQSLGQGLEFLIYFQGNSAPDKSGLPSDRFSAERTGGSVSTLTIQRTQQEDSAVYLCASYRGGMDTEAFFGQGTRLTVV.